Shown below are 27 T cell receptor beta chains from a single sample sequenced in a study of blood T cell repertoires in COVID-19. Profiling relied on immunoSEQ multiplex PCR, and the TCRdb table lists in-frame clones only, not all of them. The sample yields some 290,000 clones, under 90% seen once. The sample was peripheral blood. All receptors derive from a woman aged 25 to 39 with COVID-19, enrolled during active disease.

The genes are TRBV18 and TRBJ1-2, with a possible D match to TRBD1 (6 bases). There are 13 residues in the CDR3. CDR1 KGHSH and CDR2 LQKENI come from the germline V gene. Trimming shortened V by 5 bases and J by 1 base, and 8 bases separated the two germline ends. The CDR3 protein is CASSVDSNYGYTF. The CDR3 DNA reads TGTGCCAGCTCAGTGGACAGTAACTATGGCTACACCTTC.

This CDR3 reads CASSRDNGETQYF. Here the CDR3 DNA reads TGTGCCAGCAGCAGGGACAACGGAGAGACCCAGTACTTC. The genes are TRBV5-4 and TRBJ2-5; maybe TRBD1 (6 bases). The CDR3 has 13 amino acids. Germline assignment: CDR1 SGHNT and CDR2 YYREEE (reference sequence). The germline V and J ends were trimmed by 4 bases and 4 bases, with 11 bases remaining between them.

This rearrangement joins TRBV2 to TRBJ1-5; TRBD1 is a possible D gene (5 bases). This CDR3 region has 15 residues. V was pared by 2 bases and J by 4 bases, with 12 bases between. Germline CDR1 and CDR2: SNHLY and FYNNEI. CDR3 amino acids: CASSEFTGSNQPQHF. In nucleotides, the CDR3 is TGTGCCAGCAGTGAATTTACAGGCTCAAATCAGCCCCAGCATTTT.

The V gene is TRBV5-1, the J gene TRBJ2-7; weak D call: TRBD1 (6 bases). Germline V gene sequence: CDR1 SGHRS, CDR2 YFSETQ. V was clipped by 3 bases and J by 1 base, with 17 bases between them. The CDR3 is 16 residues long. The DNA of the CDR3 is TGCGCCAGCAGCTATCCGACGGACAGCGCATCCTACGAGCAGTACTTC. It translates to CASSYPTDSASYEQYF.

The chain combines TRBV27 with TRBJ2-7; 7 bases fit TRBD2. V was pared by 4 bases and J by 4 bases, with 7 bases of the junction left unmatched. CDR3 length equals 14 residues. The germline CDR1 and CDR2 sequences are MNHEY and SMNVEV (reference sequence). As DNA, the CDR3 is TGTGCCAGCAGTTCTAAACCAGCGGGATACGAGCAGTACTTC. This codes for CASSSKPAGYEQYF.

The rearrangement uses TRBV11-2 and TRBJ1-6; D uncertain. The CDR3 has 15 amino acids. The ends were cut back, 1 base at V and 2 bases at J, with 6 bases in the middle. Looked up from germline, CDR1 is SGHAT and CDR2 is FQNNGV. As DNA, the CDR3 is TGTGCCAGCAGCTTAGCGGTGACCTATAATTCACCCCTCCACTTT. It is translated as CASSLAVTYNSPLHF. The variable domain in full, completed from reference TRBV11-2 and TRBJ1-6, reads EAGVAQSPRYKIIEKRQSVAFWCNPISGHATLYWYQQILGQGPKLLIQFQNNGVVDDSQLPKDRFSAERLKGVDSTLKIQPAKLEDSAVYLCASSLAVTYNSPLHFGNGTRLTVT.

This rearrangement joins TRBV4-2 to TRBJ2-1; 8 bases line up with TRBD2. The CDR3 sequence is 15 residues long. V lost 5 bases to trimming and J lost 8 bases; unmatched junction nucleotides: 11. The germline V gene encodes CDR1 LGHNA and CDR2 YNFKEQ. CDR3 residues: CASSSRLAGGDEQFF. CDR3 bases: TGTGCCAGCAGCTCCCGGCTAGCGGGTGGCGATGAGCAGTTCTTC.

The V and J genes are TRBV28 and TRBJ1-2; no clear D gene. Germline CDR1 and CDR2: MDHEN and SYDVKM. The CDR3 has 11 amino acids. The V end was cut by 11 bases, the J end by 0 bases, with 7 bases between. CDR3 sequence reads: CAASANYGYTF. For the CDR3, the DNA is TGTGCCGCCTCGGCTAACTATGGCTACACCTTC.

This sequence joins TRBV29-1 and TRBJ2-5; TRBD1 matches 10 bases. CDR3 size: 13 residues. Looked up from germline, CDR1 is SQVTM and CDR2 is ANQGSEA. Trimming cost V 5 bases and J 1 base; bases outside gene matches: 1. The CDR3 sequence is CSVRTGGQETQYF. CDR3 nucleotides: TGCAGCGTTAGGACAGGGGGCCAAGAGACCCAGTACTTC.

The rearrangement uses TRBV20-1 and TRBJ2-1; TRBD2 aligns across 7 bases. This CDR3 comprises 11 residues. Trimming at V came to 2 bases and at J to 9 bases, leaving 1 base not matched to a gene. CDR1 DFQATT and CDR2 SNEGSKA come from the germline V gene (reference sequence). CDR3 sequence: CSARLAVEQFF. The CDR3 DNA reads TGCAGTGCTAGACTAGCGGTTGAGCAGTTCTTC.

CDR3 nucleotides: TGTGCCAGTAGAAGAGCGGGAGAGGGTGCCGGGGAGCTGTTTTTT. Translating gives CASRRAGEGAGELFF. This chain joins TRBV19 and TRBJ2-2; the match to TRBD2 covers 8 bases. The CDR3 has 15 residues. The J segment lost 6 bases and the V segment lost 6 bases, leaving 9 bases of the junction unmatched. CDR1 is LNHDA, CDR2 SQIVND, per germline (reference sequence).

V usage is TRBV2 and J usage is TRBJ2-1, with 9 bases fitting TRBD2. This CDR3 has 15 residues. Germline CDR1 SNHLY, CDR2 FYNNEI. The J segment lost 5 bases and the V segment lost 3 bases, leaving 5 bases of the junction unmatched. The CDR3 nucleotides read TGTGCCAGCAGTGATAAACTAGCGGGCAACAATGAGCAGTTCTTC. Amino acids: CASSDKLAGNNEQFF.

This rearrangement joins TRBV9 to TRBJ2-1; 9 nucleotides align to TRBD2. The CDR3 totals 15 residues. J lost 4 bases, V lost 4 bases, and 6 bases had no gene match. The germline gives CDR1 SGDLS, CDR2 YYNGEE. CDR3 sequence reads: CASSPIAGDYNEQFF. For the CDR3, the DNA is TGTGCCAGCAGCCCCATAGCGGGAGATTACAATGAGCAGTTCTTC.

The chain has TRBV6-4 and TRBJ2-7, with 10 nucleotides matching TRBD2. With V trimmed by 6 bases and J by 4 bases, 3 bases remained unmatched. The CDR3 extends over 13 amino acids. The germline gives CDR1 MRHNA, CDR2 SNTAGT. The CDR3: CASRLAGRYEQYF. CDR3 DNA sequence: TGTGCCAGCAGACTAGCGGGACGGTACGAGCAGTACTTC.

In DNA, the CDR3 is TGCGCCAGCAGCCCCTCAGCAGGGGGCTACGAGCAGTACTTC. Translation gives CASSPSAGGYEQYF. This rearrangement joins TRBV4-1 to TRBJ2-7, with 7 bases fitting TRBD1. The CDR3 consists of 14 residues. The ends lost 4 bases at V and 3 bases at J; junction bases unmatched: 6. Germline V CDR1 and CDR2: MGHRA, YSYEKL.

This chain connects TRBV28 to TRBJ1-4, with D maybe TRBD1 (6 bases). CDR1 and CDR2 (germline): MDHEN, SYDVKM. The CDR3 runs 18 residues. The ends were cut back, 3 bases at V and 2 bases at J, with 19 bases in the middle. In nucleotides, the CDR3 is TGTGCCAGCAGTTTTGGTGTAGGGGGAGTAGGGACTAATGAAAAACTGTTTTTT. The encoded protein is CASSFGVGGVGTNEKLFF.

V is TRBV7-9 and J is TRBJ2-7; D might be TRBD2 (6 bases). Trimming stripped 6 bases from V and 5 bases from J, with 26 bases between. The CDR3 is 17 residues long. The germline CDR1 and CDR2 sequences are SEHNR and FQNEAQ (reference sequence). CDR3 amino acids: CASSSPAGSLNIHEQYF. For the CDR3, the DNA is TGTGCCAGCAGTTCCCCAGCGGGTTCGCTAAATATTCACGAGCAGTACTTC.

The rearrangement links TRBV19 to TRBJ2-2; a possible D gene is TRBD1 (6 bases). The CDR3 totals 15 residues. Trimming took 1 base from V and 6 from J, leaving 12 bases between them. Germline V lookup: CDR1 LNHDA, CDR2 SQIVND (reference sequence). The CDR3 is CASSIGTDSAGELFF. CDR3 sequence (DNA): TGTGCCAGTAGTATAGGGACAGACTCGGCCGGGGAGCTGTTTTTT.

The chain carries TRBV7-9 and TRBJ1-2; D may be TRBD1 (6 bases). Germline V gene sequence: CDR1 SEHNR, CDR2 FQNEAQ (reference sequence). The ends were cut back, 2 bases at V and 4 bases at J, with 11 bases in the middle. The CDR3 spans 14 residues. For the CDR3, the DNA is TGTGCCAGCAGCTTACTGACAGGCCCCTATGGCTACACCTTC. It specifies CASSLLTGPYGYTF.

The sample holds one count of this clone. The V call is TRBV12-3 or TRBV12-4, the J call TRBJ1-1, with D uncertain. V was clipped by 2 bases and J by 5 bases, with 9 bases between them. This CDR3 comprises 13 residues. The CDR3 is CASSLKLQTEAFF. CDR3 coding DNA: TGTGCCAGCAGTTTAAAGTTGCAGACTGAAGCTTTCTTT.

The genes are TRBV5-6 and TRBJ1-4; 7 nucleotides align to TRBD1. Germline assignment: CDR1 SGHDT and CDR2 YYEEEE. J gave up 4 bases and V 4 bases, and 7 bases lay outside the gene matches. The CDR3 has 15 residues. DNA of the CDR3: TGTGCCAGCAGCGGACAGGATTATTTTAATGAAAAACTGTTTTTT. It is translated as CASSGQDYFNEKLFF.

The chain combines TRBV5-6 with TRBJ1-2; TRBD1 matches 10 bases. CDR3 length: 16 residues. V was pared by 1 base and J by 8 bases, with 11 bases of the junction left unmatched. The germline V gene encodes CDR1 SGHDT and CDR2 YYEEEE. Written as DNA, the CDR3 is TGTGCCAGCAGCTTGCCAGGGACAGGGGCCGCGGCCGGCTACACCTTC. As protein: CASSLPGTGAAAGYTF.

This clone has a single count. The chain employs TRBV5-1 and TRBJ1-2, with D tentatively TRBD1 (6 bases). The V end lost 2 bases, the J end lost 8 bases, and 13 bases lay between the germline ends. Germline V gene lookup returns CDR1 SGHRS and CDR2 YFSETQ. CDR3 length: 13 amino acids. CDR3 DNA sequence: TGCGCCAGCAGCTTCGAGGGCCAGGGGGGCTACACCTTC. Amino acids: CASSFEGQGGYTF. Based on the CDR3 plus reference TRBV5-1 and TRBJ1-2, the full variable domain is KAGVTQTPRYLIKTRGQQVTLSCSPISGHRSVSWYQQTPGQGLQFLFEYFSETQRNKGNFPGRFSGRQFSNSRSEMNVSTLELGDSALYLCASSFEGQGGYTFGSGTRLTVV.

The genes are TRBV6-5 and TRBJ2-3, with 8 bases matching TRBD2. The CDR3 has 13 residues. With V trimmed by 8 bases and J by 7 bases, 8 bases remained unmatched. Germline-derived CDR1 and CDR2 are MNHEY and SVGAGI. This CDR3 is CASESSGSYTQYF. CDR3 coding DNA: TGTGCCAGCGAATCAAGCGGGAGCTATACGCAGTATTTT.

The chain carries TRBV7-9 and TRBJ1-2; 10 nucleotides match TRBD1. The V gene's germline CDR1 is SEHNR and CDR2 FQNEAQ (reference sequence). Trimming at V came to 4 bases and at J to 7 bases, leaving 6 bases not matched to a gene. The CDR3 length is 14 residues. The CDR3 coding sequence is TGTGCCAGCAGCTACGACAGGGGGCGCGTTGGCTACACCTTC. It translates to CASSYDRGRVGYTF.

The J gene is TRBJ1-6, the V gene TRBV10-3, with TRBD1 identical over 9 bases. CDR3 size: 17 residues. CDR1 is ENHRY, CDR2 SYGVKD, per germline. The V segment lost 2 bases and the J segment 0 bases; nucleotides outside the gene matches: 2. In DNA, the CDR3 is TGTGCCATCAGTGAGGGGACAGGGAGCTCCTATAATTCACCCCTCCACTTT. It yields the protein CAISEGTGSSYNSPLHF.

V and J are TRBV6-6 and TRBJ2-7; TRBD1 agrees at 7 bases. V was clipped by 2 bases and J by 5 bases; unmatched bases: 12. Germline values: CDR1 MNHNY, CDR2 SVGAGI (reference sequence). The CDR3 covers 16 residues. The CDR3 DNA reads TGTGCCAGCAGTTACCCCTACCCGACAGGGAACCACGAGCAGTACTTC. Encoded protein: CASSYPYPTGNHEQYF.